Presented here are 14 T cell receptor beta chains from one specimen sequenced in a study of cytomegalovirus exposure and HLA in healthy donors. Researchers ran the PCR with 60 Vbeta and 13 Jbeta primers. TCRdb's table, derived via immunoSEQ multiplex PCR, lists solely in-frame clones and lacks some. The repertoire holds about 260,000 clones, with 84% as singletons. The sequenced sample was PBMCs. The receptors originated from a woman aged 40 to 50 in good health and CMV-seropositive.

The chain combines TRBV5-5 with TRBJ1-4, with a possible D match to TRBD1 (5 bases). The germline gives CDR1 SGHKS, CDR2 YYEKEE (reference sequence). This CDR3 has 16 residues. V shed 2 bases and J shed 5 bases, with 16 bases lying between them. CDR3 nucleotides: TGTGCCAGCAGCTTACGAGTGACAGCACCAAATGAAAAACTGTTTTTT. Its translation: CASSLRVTAPNEKLFF.

This chain connects TRBV9 to TRBJ2-1; 14 positions agree with TRBD2. CDR3 length: 15 amino acids. The germline CDR1 and CDR2 sequences are SGDLS and YYNGEE. V shed 3 bases and J 7 bases; nucleotides not matched to a gene: 3. CDR3 loop: CASSAGTSGSNEQFF. The CDR3 nucleotides are TGTGCCAGCAGCGCCGGGACTAGCGGGAGTAATGAGCAGTTCTTC.

The rearrangement joins TRBV5-4 to TRBJ2-3; D is perhaps TRBD2 (6 bases). Germline V gene sequence: CDR1 SGHNT, CDR2 YYREEE (reference sequence). The CDR3 loop spans 14 amino acids. V was trimmed by 0 bases and J by 2 bases, leaving 7 bases between them. The CDR3: CASSLERVTDTQYF. CDR3 DNA sequence: TGTGCCAGCAGCTTGGAGCGGGTCACAGATACGCAGTATTTT.

The chain recombines TRBV21-1 with TRBJ2-7; the table names TRBD1, a call not compared with the DNA. TRBV21-1 is classified as a pseudogene. The CDR3 sequence is 16 residues long. CDR3 residues: CASSKAQARSSYEQYF. In DNA, the CDR3 is TGTGCCAGCAGCAAAGCGCAGGCACGTAGCTCCTACGAGCAGTACTTC.

The chain recombines TRBV5-6 with TRBJ1-2, with D perhaps matching TRBD1 (6 bases). Germline V gene data show CDR1 as SGHDT and CDR2 as YYEEEE. The ends were cut back, 3 bases at V and 2 bases at J, with 14 bases in the middle. The CDR3 loop spans 15 amino acids. CDR3 sequence (DNA): TGTGCCAGCAGCTCGCCGGGACAACCGAACTATGGCTACACCTTC. Translation: CASSSPGQPNYGYTF.

V gene TRBV9 combines with J gene TRBJ1-3; D is ambiguous. V lost 2 bases to trimming and J lost 0 bases, with 9 bases between them. This CDR3 comprises 15 residues. The germline V gene encodes CDR1 SGDLS and CDR2 YYNGEE. This CDR3 is CASSVGSSSGNTIYF. CDR3 sequence (DNA): TGTGCCAGCAGCGTGGGCAGCTCCTCTGGAAACACCATATATTTT.

V gene TRBV10-3 combines with J gene TRBJ1-2; D call uncertain. Trimming pared 8 bases from V and 8 bases from J, leaving 15 bases between. Germline values: CDR1 ENHRY, CDR2 SYGVKD. This CDR3 has 12 amino acids. Here the CDR3 reads CAIGQEEGGYTF. CDR3 coding DNA: TGTGCCATCGGGCAGGAGGAGGGCGGCTACACCTTC.

In DNA, the CDR3 is TGTGCCAGCAGTTTAGTCCCAAACTCCTACAATGAGCAGTTCTTC. Encoded protein: CASSLVPNSYNEQFF. The rearrangement links TRBV28 to TRBJ2-1; D unclear. The CDR3 has 15 amino acids. Germline V gene sequence: CDR1 MDHEN, CDR2 SYDVKM. V was clipped by 2 bases and J by 0 bases, with 8 bases between them.

This clone was observed a single time. The chain combines TRBV7-9 with TRBJ2-1; TRBD2 matches at 11 bases. After removal of 9 bases from V and 8 bases from J, the junction contained 6 bases not matched to a gene. Looked up from germline, CDR1 is SEHNR and CDR2 is FQNEAQ (reference sequence). The CDR3 loop spans 13 amino acids. The CDR3 DNA is TGTGCCAGGACTAGCGGGAATTACGATGAGCAGTTCTTC. Its protein is CARTSGNYDEQFF.

The genes are TRBV7-2 and TRBJ2-7, with 12 bases that match TRBD2. The CDR3 contains 17 residues. V shed 2 bases, J shed 6 bases, and the junction held 11 bases outside the gene matches. Germline values: CDR1 SGHTA, CDR2 FQGNSA. CDR3 in DNA: TGTGCCAGCAGCTTACTCAGACTAGCGGGAGAAGTTAGCGAGCAGTACTTC. Translating it yields CASSLLRLAGEVSEQYF.

The V and J genes are TRBV30 and TRBJ2-1, with D maybe TRBD2 (5 bases). Germline V gene data show CDR1 as GTSNPN and CDR2 as SVGIG (reference sequence). The CDR3 length is 15 residues. The germline V and J ends were trimmed by 2 bases and 10 bases, with 21 bases remaining between them. The CDR3 nucleotides read TGTGCCTGGAGTCCCAATTTATATGGCGGGCGGGAGCAGTTCTTC. Amino acids: CAWSPNLYGGREQFF.

This clone was seen once. The chain has TRBV18 and TRBJ2-3; possible D gene TRBD2, 5 bases. CDR3 length equals 16 residues. Trimming took off 6 bases at V and 2 bases at J, with 18 bases between the two ends. Germline CDR1 KGHSH, CDR2 LQKENI. As DNA, the CDR3 is TGTGCCAGCTCCCTCTGGGAGATCCCCGCCACAGATACGCAGTATTTT. Its protein is CASSLWEIPATDTQYF. The whole variable domain, remainder taken from reference TRBV18 and TRBJ2-3, is NAGVMQNPRHLVRRRGQEARLRCSPMKGHSHVYWYRQLPEEGLKFMVYLQKENIIDESGMPKERFSAEFPKEGPSILRIQQVVRGDSAAYFCASSLWEIPATDTQYFGPGTRLTVL.

The chain is built from TRBV27 and TRBJ2-2; 9 bases are a match to TRBD2. The CDR3 totals 17 residues. With V trimmed by 2 bases and J by 7 bases, 11 bases remained unmatched. Germline V gene lookup returns CDR1 MNHEY and CDR2 SMNVEV (reference sequence). The CDR3 sequence: CASSLRPTSGSIGELFF. CDR3 coding DNA: TGTGCCAGCAGTTTACGTCCGACTAGCGGTAGTATCGGGGAGCTGTTTTTT.

The CDR3 here is CASSQGISGRWTDTQYF. CDR3 sequence (DNA): TGTGCCAGCAGCCAAGGGATAAGCGGGAGATGGACAGATACGCAGTATTTT. The J gene is TRBJ2-3, the V gene TRBV14; TRBD2 matches at 8 bases. Germline values: CDR1 SGHDN, CDR2 FVKESK. With V trimmed by 1 base and J by 3 bases, 9 bases remained unmatched. CDR3 length: 17 residues.